This T cell receptor (beta chain) was sequenced in a study of blood T cell repertoires in COVID-19. CDR1 SNHLY and CDR2 FYNNEI come from the germline V gene. CDR3 length: 15 residues. V was clipped by 7 bases and J by 6 bases, with 21 bases between them. This table comes from immunoSEQ multiplex PCR, and its TCRdb copy is limited to in-frame clones, with some not included. The table includes hundreds of thousands of clones, around 85% detected once. The source is a woman aged 45-65 years with acute or convalescent COVID-19. Specimen: peripheral blood. V usage is TRBV2 and J usage is TRBJ1-2, with D tentatively TRBD1 (6 bases). DNA of the CDR3: TGTGCCAGCACCACAATTCCCCCACAGGGAGATGGCTACACCTTC. It codes for CASTTIPPQGDGYTF. Looking up the rest from reference TRBV2 and TRBJ1-2 gives the full variable domain: EPEVTQTPSHQVTQMGQEVILRCVPISNHLYFYWYRQILGQKVEFLVSFYNNEISEKSEIFDDQFSVERPDGSNFTLKIRSTKLEDSAMYFCASTTIPPQGDGYTFGSGTRLTVV.